The following is a T cell receptor beta chain sequence with its context. This specimen comes from a study of blood T cell repertoires in COVID-19. For the study at large: The analysed material was cDNA or gDNA that came from T cells, B-cell-depleted T cells, or PBMCs.

The CDR3 is 16 residues long. V lost 5 bases and J lost 5; bases outside the gene matches: 8. The germline gives CDR1 LNHDA, CDR2 SQIVND (reference sequence). In the authors' workflow: Amplifying reference gene primers gave estimates of nucleated cell counts. Sequencing was performed with immunoSEQ multiplex PCR; in TCRdb, only in-frame clones are kept and a portion is missing. The DNA gave D and trimming, while V, J and clone size come from that table. The sample has over 150,000 clones, more than 85% seen once. Sequenced sample: peripheral blood. The chain employs TRBV19 and TRBJ2-2; 10 bases are a match to TRBD1. The clonotype comes from a man aged 50 to 60 with acute or convalescent COVID-19. The CDR3 loop is CASSPTGTGETGELFF. The CDR3 DNA sequence: TGTGCCAGTAGTCCTACCGGGACAGGGGAAACCGGGGAGCTGTTTTTT.